This TCR beta chain was captured in a study of T cells in Graves' hyperthyroidism and ophthalmopathy. RNA transcripts yielded amplified TCR beta CDR3 regions. Initially, a first-round RT-PCR of the TCR CDR3 employed the HTBI primer set. Each CDR3 protein is one row after TCRdb ran MiXCR on the multiplex PCR reads. The repertoire holds 500,000 to 600,000 distinct CDR3 sequences, with 15% to 20% as singletons. Researchers barred patients who had uncontrolled infection, other autoimmune disease, pregnancy or lactation. Diagnostic assessment was based on clinical symptoms, serum thyroxine and TRAb, thyroid ultrasound and orbital computed tomography. Isolation of PBMCs was performed on about 10 ml fresh peripheral blood. Trimming at V came to 5 bases and at J to 8 bases, leaving 13 bases not matched to a gene. The CDR3 consists of 15 residues. The germline V gene has CDR1 MNHNS and CDR2 SASEGT. This clonotype was seen a few times. Its antigen is as yet unknown.

General study points: Clonotypes that were expanded in thyroid above 0.001 mostly appeared in blood too.

The sample taken for sequencing was blood. The clonotype was recovered from a man in his forties with Graves' ophthalmopathy. The J gene is TRBJ1-2, the V gene TRBV6-1; 8 bases align to TRBD1. CDR3: CASSPSGQGGTGYTF. CDR3 nucleotides: TGTGCCAGCAGTCCTTCAGGACAGGGTGGGACGGGCTACACCTTC.